This is a list of T cell receptor beta chains from one sample in a study of T-cell reconstitution after alpha-beta-depleted transplantation in children. TCRdb processed the PCR reads anew with MiXCR; each CDR3 protein has one entry. The profile shows about 540,000 distinct CDR3 sequences, around 18% of them singletons. The sequencing used PBMCs from the stem cell graft donor, collected from the stem cell graft. The receptors derive from a human donor who donated a stem cell graft to a child with acute lymphoblastic leukemia. Both conserved end residues are part of each CDR3. Fields, in order: CDR3 length, J gene, V gene, CDR3 protein.

14 | TRBJ1-5 | TRBV20-1 | CSARDAGAGQPQHF
14 | TRBJ1-1 | TRBV27 | CASSLKPGDTEAFF
20 | TRBJ2-7 | TRBV28 | CASSFHLRGGQARHGYEQYF
14 | TRBJ1-1 | TRBV2 | CASSAGRLNTEAFF
13 | TRBJ1-2 | TRBV4-1 | CASSQDQVYGYTF
14 | TRBJ2-1 | TRBV7-8 | CASSPRDRYNEQFF
14 | TRBJ2-7 | TRBV27 | CASSLSGTEVGEYF
16 | TRBJ2-4 | TRBV6-2/TRBV6-3 | CASSYSTSSGKNIQYF
15 | TRBJ2-5 | TRBV11-2 | CASSLASGGRETQYF
15 | TRBJ2-5 | TRBV20-1 | CSAGGQGTLQETQYF
14 | TRBJ2-7 | TRBV3-1 | CASSQEPQGGEQYF
15 | TRBJ2-1 | TRBV20-1 | CSARDSVLAGLGQFF
13 | TRBJ1-2 | TRBV28 | CAVSYLVFYGYTF
13 | TRBJ1-4 | TRBV5-4 | CASSPGIGEKLFF
15 | TRBJ2-3 | TRBV6-1 | CASSQRERGTDTQYF
13 | TRBJ2-1 | TRBV29-1 | CSPGSPIYNEQFF
14 | TRBJ1-1 | TRBV12-3/TRBV12-4 | CASSPAQGNTEAFF
16 | TRBJ2-7 | TRBV27 | CASRPSPGQGLYEQYF
13 | TRBJ1-1 | TRBV6-5 | CASSYSGFSEAFF
14 | TRBJ2-2 | TRBV2 | CASSPLGGTGELFF
12 | TRBJ2-7 | TRBV9 | CASSVNPYEQYF
15 | TRBJ1-2 | TRBV9 | CASSVARRPNYGYTF
13 | TRBJ1-2 | TRBV7-3 | CASSPGTVGGYTF
16 | TRBJ2-2 | TRBV20-1 | CSARETASGDAGELFF
15 | TRBJ2-3 | TRBV9 | CASTHWAASTDTQYF
14 | TRBJ2-4 | TRBV12-3/TRBV12-4 | CASSSAGTSGSRYF
13 | TRBJ2-7 | TRBV30 | CAWSNYRIYEQYF
14 | TRBJ2-7 | TRBV5-1 | CASSLEGYPYEQYF
14 | TRBJ1-1 | TRBV12-3/TRBV12-4 | CASRVRQIVTEAFF